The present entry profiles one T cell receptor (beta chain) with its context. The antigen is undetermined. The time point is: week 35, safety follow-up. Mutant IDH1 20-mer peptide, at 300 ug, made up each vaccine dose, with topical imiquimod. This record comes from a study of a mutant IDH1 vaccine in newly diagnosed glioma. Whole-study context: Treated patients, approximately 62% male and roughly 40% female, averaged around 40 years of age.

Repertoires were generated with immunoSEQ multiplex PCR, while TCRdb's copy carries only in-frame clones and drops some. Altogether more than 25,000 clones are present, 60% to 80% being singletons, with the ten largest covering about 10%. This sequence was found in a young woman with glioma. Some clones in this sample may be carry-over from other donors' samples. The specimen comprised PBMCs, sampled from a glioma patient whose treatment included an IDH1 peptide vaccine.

Written as DNA, the CDR3 is TGTGCCTGGAGACTCAATTGGGCAGGGGCCTACGAGCAGTACTTC. Protein sequence: CAWRLNWAGAYEQYF. The rearrangement uses TRBV30 and TRBJ2-7; perhaps TRBD1 as D (6 bases). The CDR3 runs to 15 residues. V gave up 3 bases and J gave up 2 bases, with 17 bases separating them. Germline CDR1 GTSNPN, CDR2 SVGIG (reference sequence).